This T cell receptor beta chain is drawn from a study of brain T cells in children with intractable seizures. Sequencing was limited to surgery cases with top T cell transcript signatures in brain tissue. At least one anti-epileptic drug was given before surgery. Study-wide points: Clones missing pre-surgery may reflect undersampling of that blood sample.

The germline V gene encodes CDR1 MDHEN and CDR2 SYDVKM. V was trimmed by 6 bases and J by 0 bases, leaving 6 bases between them. CDR3 length: 12 amino acids. Concerning this clone itself: What it recognizes is unknown.

Clones were read by immunoSEQ multiplex PCR, and TCRdb kept only the in-frame ones, dropping some. This sample has 110,000 or so clones; 90% to 95% occur once, and the top ten carry about 3.8%. The receptor was isolated from a boy in the first two years of life with hemimegalencephaly and intractable seizures. The source material was peripheral blood, sampled at surgery. J is TRBJ2-7 and V is TRBV28; no firm D call. The CDR3 coding sequence is TGTGCCAGCAGAGGCAGCTCCTACGAGCAGTACTTC. This translates into CASRGSSYEQYF.